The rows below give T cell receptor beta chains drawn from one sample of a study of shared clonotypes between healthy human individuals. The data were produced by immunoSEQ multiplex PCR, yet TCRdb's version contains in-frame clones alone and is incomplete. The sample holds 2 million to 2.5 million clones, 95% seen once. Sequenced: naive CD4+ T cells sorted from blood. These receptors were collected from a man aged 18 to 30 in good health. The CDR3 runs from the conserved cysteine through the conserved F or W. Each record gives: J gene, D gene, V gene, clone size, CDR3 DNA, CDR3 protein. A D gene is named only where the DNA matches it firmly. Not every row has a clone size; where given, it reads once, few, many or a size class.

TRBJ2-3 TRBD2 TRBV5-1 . TGCGCCAGCGCAATTAGCGGGCCCACAGATACGCAGTATTTT CASAISGPTDTQYF
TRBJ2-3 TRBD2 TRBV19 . TGTGCCAGTAGAAGGACTAGCGGGAGTTTGGTAGATACGCAGTATTTT CASRRTSGSLVDTQYF
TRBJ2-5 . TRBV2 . TGTGCCAGCTCGTCAGGCCGATCGTCCCCCCAAGAGACCCAGTACTTC CASSSGRSSPQETQYF
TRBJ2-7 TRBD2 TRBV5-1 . TGCGCCAGCAGCTTCCTTAGCGGGGTTCCTAATTACGAGCAGTACTTC CASSFLSGVPNYEQYF
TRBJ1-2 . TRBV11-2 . TGTGCCAGCAGCTTATTACAGGGCAGCAACTATGGCTACACCTTC CASSLLQGSNYGYTF
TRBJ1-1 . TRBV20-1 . TGCAGCAACAGAAGGAACACTGAAGCTTTCTTT CSNRRNTEAFF
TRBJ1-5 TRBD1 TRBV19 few TGTGCCAGTAGTATTCCCCCCGGGACAGGGCCCAATCAGCCCCAGCATTTT CASSIPPGTGPNQPQHF
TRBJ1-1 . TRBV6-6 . TGTGCCAGCAGTTCAGAGGGAGGGCGTGAAGCTTTCTTT CASSSEGGREAFF
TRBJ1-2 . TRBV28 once TGTGCCAGCAGCCCCCAGTATGGCTACACCTTC CASSPQYGYTF
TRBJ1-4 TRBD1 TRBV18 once TGTGCCAGCTCATTGAGGGACAGGGGAGCGTCTAATGAAAAACTGTTTTTT CASSLRDRGASNEKLFF
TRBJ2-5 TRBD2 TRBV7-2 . TGTGCCAGCAGCTTGATGGGGCCCGTTCTAGCGGGAAGTGGAGAGACCCAGTACTTC CASSLMGPVLAGSGETQYF
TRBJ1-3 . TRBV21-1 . TGTGCCAGCAGCAAAAGGGGGGGCGCGAGACACACCATATATTTT CASSKRGGARHTIYF
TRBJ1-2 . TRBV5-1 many TGCGCCAGCAGCTCGGAGGGAAACTATGGCTACACCTTC CASSSEGNYGYTF
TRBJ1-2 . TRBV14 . TGTGCCAGCAGCCACCCGAATCTTAACCCCGGGGGCTCCTATGGCTACACCTTC CASSHPNLNPGGSYGYTF
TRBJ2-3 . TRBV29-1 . TGCAGCGTCCTGATTCTCTTCACAGATACGCAGTATTTT CSVLILFTDTQYF
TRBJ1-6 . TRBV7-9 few TGTGCCAGCAGCTTAGCCCTTAATTCACCCCTCCACTTT CASSLALNSPLHF
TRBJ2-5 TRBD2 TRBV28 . TGTGCCAGCAGGGGAGCGGGGGAGATCCGCCAAGAGACCCAGTACTTC CASRGAGEIRQETQYF
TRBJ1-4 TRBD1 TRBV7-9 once TGTGCCAGCAGCTTCCAGGGGGGTACTAATGAAAAACTGTTTTTT CASSFQGGTNEKLFF
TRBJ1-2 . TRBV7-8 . TGTGCCAGCAGCCAGAACGCAGGGTTAGGGGAGTCGGACGGCTACACCTTC CASSQNAGLGESDGYTF
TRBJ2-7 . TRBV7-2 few TGTGCCAGCAGCTTAGAGCAGGGCTCCTACGAGCAGTACTTC CASSLEQGSYEQYF
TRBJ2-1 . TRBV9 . TGTGCCAGCAGTCGGAGGTGGGAATCCTACAATGAGCAGTTCTTC CASSRRWESYNEQFF
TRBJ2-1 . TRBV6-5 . TGTGCCAGCAGTACACGAAACTCCTACAATGAGCAGTTCTTC CASSTRNSYNEQFF
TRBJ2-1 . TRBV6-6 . TGTGCCAGCAGTTACTCGACTTACAATGAGCAGTTCTTC CASSYSTYNEQFF
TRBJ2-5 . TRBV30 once TGTGCCTGGAGTGTACGGCCCGGACCACAAGAGACCCAGTACTTC CAWSVRPGPQETQYF
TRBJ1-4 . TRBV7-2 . TGTGCCAGCAGCTTAGACGGGAGAGCAGGGGAAAAACTGTTTTTT CASSLDGRAGEKLFF
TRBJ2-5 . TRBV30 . TGTGCCTGGAGACCTGAAACAACCCGGGTAAAATATAGGGAGACCCAGTACTTC CAWRPETTRVKYRETQYF
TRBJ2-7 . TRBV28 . TGTGCCAGCACCCTGGGCAGGGGCCCCTACGAGCAGTACTTC CASTLGRGPYEQYF
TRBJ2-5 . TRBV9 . TGTGCCAGCAGCGTAGACGGCTCCCGATCGACCCAGTACTTC CASSVDGSRSTQYF
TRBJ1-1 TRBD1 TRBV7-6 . TGTGCCAGCAGCTTAGAAACAGGGGGCTGGACTGAAGCTTTCTTT CASSLETGGWTEAFF
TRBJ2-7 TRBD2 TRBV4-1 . TGCGCCAGCAGCCGCGGACTAGCGGGAGTTTCCTACGAGCAGTACTTC CASSRGLAGVSYEQYF
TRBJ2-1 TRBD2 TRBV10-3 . TGTGCCATCAGTAAACTAGGACTAGCGGGGGATTTTGATGAGCAGTTCTTC CAISKLGLAGDFDEQFF
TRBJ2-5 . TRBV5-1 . TGCGCCAGCAGCTTGGGGGCAGGTCAAGAGACCCAGTACTTC CASSLGAGQETQYF
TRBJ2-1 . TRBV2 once TGTGCCAGCAGTAAACTCTACAATGAGCAGTTCTTC CASSKLYNEQFF
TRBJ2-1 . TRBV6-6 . TGTGCCAGCAGTTTGGCGGAGGCCTCCTACAATGAGCAGTTCTTC CASSLAEASYNEQFF
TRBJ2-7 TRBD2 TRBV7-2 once TGTGCCAGCAGCCAGAGACTAGCGGGGGCTTTCGAGCAGTACTTC CASSQRLAGAFEQYF
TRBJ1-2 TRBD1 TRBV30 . TGTGCCTGGTATCCCGGGACAGGGGCCTATGGCTACACCTTC CAWYPGTGAYGYTF
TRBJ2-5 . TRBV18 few TGTGCCAGCTCCCTCCTGGCAGCAGAGACCCAGTACTTC CASSLLAAETQYF
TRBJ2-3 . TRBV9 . TGTGCCAGCAGCGTAGATAGGATCACAGATACGCAGTATTTT CASSVDRITDTQYF
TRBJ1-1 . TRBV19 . TGTGCCAGTAAACAGGGAGTAGGCACTGAAGCTTTCTTT CASKQGVGTEAFF
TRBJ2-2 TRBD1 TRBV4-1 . TGCGCCAGCAGCCAACACCCTCTCTCCGGGACAGGGAACACCGGGGAGCTGTTTTTT CASSQHPLSGTGNTGELFF
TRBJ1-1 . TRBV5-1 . TGCGCCAGCAGCTTCGCCACGATGAACACTGAAGCTTTCTTT CASSFATMNTEAFF
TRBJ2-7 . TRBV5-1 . TGCGCCAGCAGCGCGATCGGGGGTACTAGGGAGGAGCAGTACTTC CASSAIGGTREEQYF
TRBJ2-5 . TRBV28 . TGTGCCAGCTCCCAAGTGGAGACCCAGTACTTC CASSQVETQYF
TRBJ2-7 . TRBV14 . TGTGCCAGCAGCACGGGACCCCCGCGGAACGAGCAGTACTTC CASSTGPPRNEQYF
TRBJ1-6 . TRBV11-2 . TGTGCCAGCAGCTTAGGGAGTGGTTCCCTCCACTTT CASSLGSGSLHF
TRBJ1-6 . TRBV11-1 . TGTGCCAGCAGCTTAATGGGGGGAGTATCACCCCTCCACTTT CASSLMGGVSPLHF